The text below deals with one T cell receptor beta chain. What it binds is unknown. MiXCR was run by TCRdb on the multiplex PCR reads, yielding one entry per CDR3 protein. The sample yields approximately 21,000 distinct CDR3 sequences, about 41% seen once. The source of the sample is a study of breast tumors, draining lymph nodes, adjacent tissues. Study-level findings and limits: Tumors had less TCR diversity than lymph nodes, more than nontumor tissue. The lymph node origin of tumor T cells was framed as consistent with a hypothesis, not demonstrated. Data fit most tumor T cells coming from lymph node, expanding in tumor. Tumor and nontumor repertoires were significantly more similar in luminal-like than in basal-like breast cancer.

Germline trimming cut 4 bases from V and 6 bases from J; bases unmatched to any gene: 11. CDR1 and CDR2 (germline): SGHRS, YFSETQ. The CDR3 is 15 residues long. Sequencing was carried out using breast tumor tissue. This TCR was sampled from a female donor with breast cancer. Some clones in this sample may be carry-over from other donors' samples. The V gene is TRBV5-1, the J gene TRBJ2-7, with TRBD1 matching over 9 bases. The CDR3 DNA is TGCGCCAGCAGCAGCTCCGGGACAGGGATTCTCGAGCAGTACTTC. Protein product: CASSSSGTGILEQYF.